This T cell receptor beta chain was recorded in a study of shared clonotypes between healthy human individuals. Overall study: Each donor had three CD4 naive, three CD4 memory, two CD8 naive and one CD8 memory plate. Notes on the study in general: Shared across a few donors were around 5% of the naive CD4 clonotypes.

It was about 190 ng DNA, some 30,000 T cell genomes, that sorted-subset replicate PCRs used. TCRdb's copy holds only in-frame clones and misses some; the assay was immunoSEQ multiplex PCR. The sample carries 550,000 to 650,000 clones, 96% recorded once. Selected positively for CCR7 and CD45RO-negative, naive CD8 cells excluded terminally differentiated effector memory CD45RA+ cells. To note about this clone: The antigen remains unidentified.

This CDR3 is built from 16 residues. CDR1 SEHNR and CDR2 FQNEAQ come from the germline V gene (reference sequence). V lost 1 base and J 5 bases, leaving 17 bases between the germline ends. V and J are TRBV7-9 and TRBJ1-1; perhaps TRBD1 as D (5 bases). The specimen sequenced was naive CD8+ T cells sorted from blood. The receptor was isolated from a woman aged 25-40 years in good health. The CDR3 nucleotides are TGTGCCAGCAGCTTAGAAGGCCAGGGTAAAAGGACTGAAGCTTTCTTT. Residues: CASSLEGQGKRTEAFF. The full variable domain, rest sourced from reference TRBV7-9 and TRBJ1-1, is DTGVSQNPRHKITKRGQNVTFRCDPISEHNRLYWYRQTLGQGPEFLTYFQNEAQLEKSRLLSDRFSAERPKGSFSTLEIQRTEQGDSAMYLCASSLEGQGKRTEAFFGQGTRLTVV.